The clone carrying this T cell receptor beta chain was observed once. The data derive from a study of OX40 agonist ivuxolimab in advanced cancers. Background on the study: At roughly 80% male, the cohort had a mean age of about 55 years, ranging from about 20 to 79.

From germline, CDR1 is MDHEN and CDR2 SYDVKM. V was pared by 6 bases and J by 2 bases, with 14 bases between. There are 15 residues in the CDR3. Generated by immunoSEQ multiplex PCR, the TCRdb table keeps only in-frame clones and is missing some. The sample includes 76,000 or so clones, 80% to 90% of them seen just once. This chain links TRBV28 with TRBJ2-1, with D tentatively TRBD2 (6 bases). The TCR was taken from an adult with an advanced solid tumor such as melanoma, head and neck, liver or kidney cancer. Sequencing was performed on CD4+ or CD8+ T cells sorted from blood, taken in a trial of the OX40 agonist ivuxolimab. This chain's CDR3 is CASSSGSITYNEQFF. The CDR3 coding sequence is TGTGCCAGCAGCTCCGGGAGTATCACCTACAATGAGCAGTTCTTC.